This entry lists 23 T cell receptor beta chains sequenced from one sample in a study of cytomegalovirus exposure and HLA in healthy donors. The PCR contained 60 Vbeta and 13 Jbeta primers. The protocol was immunoSEQ multiplex PCR, while the TCRdb copy is restricted to in-frame clones and leaves out a portion. The table has about 160,000 clones, less than 80% seen once. The specimen sequenced was PBMCs. The receptors shown here come from a man aged 40-55 years in good health and CMV-seronegative.

The chain links TRBV18 to TRBJ2-3; possibly TRBD2 for D (6 bases). V was clipped by 5 bases and J by 2 bases, with 17 bases between them. From germline, CDR1 is KGHSH and CDR2 LQKENI. The CDR3 is made up of 16 amino acids. For the CDR3, the DNA is TGTGCCAGCTCAAGCTTGGGGCGGGGATACACAGATACGCAGTATTTT. Its translation: CASSSLGRGYTDTQYF.

This chain connects TRBV5-4 to TRBJ2-7, with a weak D call TRBD2 (6 bases). Trimming took 9 bases from V and 3 from J, leaving 16 bases between them. CDR1 SGHNT and CDR2 YYREEE come from the germline V gene (reference sequence). This CDR3 has 13 amino acids. CDR3 region: CATTPGTGYEQYF. CDR3 bases: TGTGCCACTACTCCCGGGACTGGCTACGAGCAGTACTTC.

A single count supports this clone. This chain uses TRBV6-4 with TRBJ1-4; D unresolved. The CDR3 spans 13 residues. Per germline, CDR1 MRHNA and CDR2 SNTAGT. Trimming stripped 4 bases from V and 3 bases from J, with 6 bases between. In DNA form, the CDR3 reads TGTGCCAGCAGTGGACAAGCTAATGAAAAACTGTTTTTT. This translates into CASSGQANEKLFF.

The rearrangement links TRBV5-5 to TRBJ1-5, with 9 bases aligning to TRBD1. V lost 0 bases and J lost 4; bases outside the gene matches: 5. This CDR3 spans 16 amino acids. From germline, CDR1 is SGHKS and CDR2 YYEKEE (reference sequence). CDR3: CASSLGDRVINQPQHF. In nucleotides, the CDR3 is TGTGCCAGCAGCTTGGGGGACAGGGTGATAAATCAGCCCCAGCATTTT.

V and J are TRBV7-9 and TRBJ2-1; D gene uncertain. Germline assignment: CDR1 SEHNR and CDR2 FQNEAQ (reference sequence). The CDR3 totals 13 residues. Trimming shortened V by 5 bases and J by 6 bases, and 11 bases separated the two germline ends. DNA of the CDR3: TGTGCCAGCAGCCCTCAGGTACGCAATGAGCAGTTCTTC. This gives the protein CASSPQVRNEQFF. The entire variable domain, with the rest obtained from reference TRBV7-9 and TRBJ2-1, is as follows: DTGVSQNPRHKITKRGQNVTFRCDPISEHNRLYWYRQTLGQGPEFLTYFQNEAQLEKSRLLSDRFSAERPKGSFSTLEIQRTEQGDSAMYLCASSPQVRNEQFFGPGTRLTVL.

The chain recombines TRBV28 with TRBJ2-4; D might be TRBD2 (5 bases). Germline V gene lookup returns CDR1 MDHEN and CDR2 SYDVKM. The germline V and J ends were trimmed by 4 bases and 0 bases, with 10 bases remaining between them. The CDR3 has 15 amino acids. The CDR3 DNA follows: TGTGCCAGCAGTTCATCCGGGGAAGCCAAAAACATTCAGTACTTC. It codes for CASSSSGEAKNIQYF.

The chain recombines TRBV27 with TRBJ2-7; maybe TRBD1 (6 bases). The V gene's germline CDR1 is MNHEY and CDR2 SMNVEV (reference sequence). The CDR3 length is 16 residues. V lost 6 bases and J 2 bases, leaving 20 bases between the germline ends. The CDR3 nucleotides are TGTGCCAGCAGCACCTCGACAGGCCTGGGCCCCTACGAGCAGTACTTC. This encodes CASSTSTGLGPYEQYF.

The rearrangement joins TRBV19 to TRBJ1-5; maybe TRBD1 (5 bases). The CDR3 is 15 amino acids. Trimming removed 3 bases from V and 2 bases from J, with 11 bases in between. CDR1 and CDR2 (germline): LNHDA, SQIVND (reference sequence). The CDR3 DNA reads TGTGCCAGTAGTATCGCGGGGCGCGGCAATCAGCCCCAGCATTTT. This codes for CASSIAGRGNQPQHF.

Of note for this clone: Mismatch with germline at one junction end may stem from a read error. The gene calls are TRBV7-9 and TRBJ2-3, with D tentatively TRBD2 (6 bases). This CDR3 contains 12 residues. Germline CDR1 and CDR2: SEHNR and FQNEAQ (reference sequence). CDR3 DNA sequence: TGTTCCAGTGGGGGGTCCCTAGATACGCAGTATTTT. This encodes CSSGGSLDTQYF. The variable domain in full, completed from reference TRBV7-9 and TRBJ2-3, reads DTGVSQNPRHKITKRGQNVTFRCDPISEHNRLYWYRQTLGQGPEFLTYFQNEAQLEKSRLLSDRFSAERPKGSFSTLEIQRTEQGDSAMYLCSSGGSLDTQYFGPGTRLTVL.

The chain is built from TRBV30 and TRBJ1-5; tentatively, D is TRBD1 (6 bases). The CDR3 length is 15 residues. V shed 1 base and J shed 6 bases, with 16 bases lying between them. In germline, CDR1 is GTSNPN, CDR2 SVGIG (reference sequence). CDR3 in amino acids: CAWSGGPLRGQPQHF. For the CDR3, the DNA is TGTGCCTGGAGTGGGGGGCCCCTAAGAGGTCAGCCCCAGCATTTT. The whole variable domain, remainder taken from reference TRBV30 and TRBJ1-5, is SQTIHQWPATLVQPVGSPLSLECTVEGTSNPNLYWYRQAAGRGLQLLFYSVGIGQISSEVPQNLSASRPQDRQFILSSKKLLLSDSGFYLCAWSGGPLRGQPQHFGDGTRLSIL.

J is TRBJ1-2 and V is TRBV10-3; D may be TRBD1 (5 bases). Trimming shortened V by 6 bases and J by 4 bases, and 12 bases separated the two germline ends. The CDR3 contains 13 residues. Germline CDR1 and CDR2: ENHRY and SYGVKD. CDR3 bases: TGTGCCATCAGGGCGGGACTGATCTATGGCTACACCTTC. Its protein product is CAIRAGLIYGYTF.

The J gene is TRBJ2-5, the V gene TRBV6-5; perhaps TRBD2 as D (5 bases). CDR3 length: 11 residues. Looked up from germline, CDR1 is MNHEY and CDR2 is SVGAGI. V gave up 8 bases and J gave up 5 bases, with 9 bases separating them. The CDR3 region has the DNA TGTGCCAGCGGGAGATGGGAGACCCAGTACTTC. Translated, it gives CASGRWETQYF.

The chain joins TRBV2 to TRBJ2-1, with 12 bases matching TRBD2. The germline V gene encodes CDR1 SNHLY and CDR2 FYNNEI. This CDR3 has 16 amino acids. V was pared by 4 bases and J by 8 bases, with 9 bases of the junction left unmatched. The CDR3 loop is CASSASGLAGRHEQFF. Here the CDR3 DNA reads TGTGCCAGCAGTGCCTCTGGACTAGCGGGGCGGCATGAGCAGTTCTTC.

CDR3 amino acids: CASSSTWAAGGNEQYF. In DNA form, the CDR3 reads TGTGCCAGCAGCTCCACTTGGGCGGCGGGAGGGAACGAGCAGTACTTC. This chain links TRBV7-2 with TRBJ2-7; 9 bases match TRBD2. Germline V lookup: CDR1 SGHTA, CDR2 FQGNSA. The CDR3 runs to 16 residues. The J segment lost 5 bases and the V segment lost 4 bases, leaving 12 bases of the junction unmatched.

This chain connects TRBV11-1 to TRBJ2-1; 11 nucleotides align to TRBD1. Trimming removed 0 bases from V and 4 bases from J; junction bases left unmatched: 2. Germline lookup yields CDR1 SGHAT and CDR2 FQDESV (reference sequence). This CDR3 spans 16 amino acids. The CDR3 coding sequence is TGTGCCAGCAGCTTAGCCGGGACAGGGGGTTACAATGAGCAGTTCTTC. The encoded protein is CASSLAGTGGYNEQFF.

The genes are TRBV18 and TRBJ2-1, with D possibly matching TRBD2 (6 bases). Germline V gene data show CDR1 as KGHSH and CDR2 as LQKENI. The CDR3 is 13 residues long. The germline V and J ends were trimmed by 3 bases and 8 bases, with 11 bases remaining between them. This CDR3 reads CASSPPGSYEQFF. DNA of the CDR3: TGTGCCAGCTCACCTCCCGGGAGCTATGAGCAGTTCTTC.

The chain has TRBV27 and TRBJ1-4; D remains ambiguous. The CDR3 covers 13 residues. CDR1 is MNHEY and CDR2 is SMNVEV in the germline V gene (reference sequence). The V end was cut by 2 bases, the J end by 5 bases, with 6 bases between. The CDR3 DNA sequence: TGTGCCAGCAGTTTAGAGAGGAATGAAAAACTGTTTTTT. This gives the protein CASSLERNEKLFF.

CDR3 in amino acids: CASSLWRRQGPQAFF. CDR3 bases: TGTGCCAGCAGCTTGTGGAGACGACAGGGACCTCAAGCTTTCTTT. The J gene is TRBJ1-1, the V gene TRBV5-5, with 7 nucleotides matching TRBD1. With 1 base clipped from V and 9 bases from J, the junction kept 12 bases outside the gene matches. Germline CDR1 and CDR2: SGHKS and YYEKEE (reference sequence). The CDR3 contains 15 residues.

This clone was picked up one time. One junction end does not reproduce the germline sequence, and a read error may be involved. The chain carries TRBV27 and TRBJ2-6; D perhaps matches TRBD1 (5 bases). This CDR3 is 13 amino acids long. The germline CDR1 and CDR2 sequences are MNHEY and SMNVEV (reference sequence). This CDR3 reads CASSFSGANGLTF. The CDR3 region has the DNA TGTGCCAGCAGTTTTTCTGGGGCCAACGGCCTGACTTTC.

The V call is TRBV2, the J call TRBJ2-1, with 10 bases matching TRBD2. CDR1 is SNHLY, CDR2 FYNNEI, per germline. V dropped 7 bases and J dropped 6; count of bases not matched to a gene: 6. The CDR3 length is 14 residues. The DNA of the CDR3 is TGTGCCAGCAACCGACTAGCGGGCATCAATGAGCAGTTCTTC. Residues: CASNRLAGINEQFF.

The chain joins TRBV11-3 to TRBJ2-7; TRBD2 matches at 8 bases. V lost 5 bases to trimming and J lost 2 bases; unmatched junction nucleotides: 5. This CDR3 spans 14 amino acids. Germline values: CDR1 SGHNT, CDR2 YENEEA. This CDR3 reads CASSPGLGTYEQYF. The CDR3, as DNA: TGTGCCAGCAGCCCGGGACTAGGAACCTACGAGCAGTACTTC.

The chain couples TRBV4-1 to TRBJ2-7; 13 nucleotides line up with TRBD2. The CDR3 contains 16 residues. Germline assignment: CDR1 MGHRA and CDR2 YSYEKL. Losses at the gene ends were 5 bases for V and 0 bases for J; bases not matched to a gene: 4. This chain's CDR3 is CASSWTSGSGSYEQYF. CDR3 coding DNA: TGCGCCAGCAGCTGGACTAGCGGGAGCGGCTCCTACGAGCAGTACTTC.

The chain's CDR3 is CASSQGDGELFF. In DNA, the CDR3 is TGTGCCAGCAGCCAAGGGGACGGGGAGCTGTTTTTT. The gene calls are TRBV11-3 and TRBJ2-2; the D gene is possibly TRBD1 (5 bases). The V end was cut by 5 bases, the J end by 7 bases, with 8 bases between. Germline CDR1 and CDR2: SGHNT and YENEEA. The CDR3 loop spans 12 amino acids. The full variable domain, its missing parts supplied by reference TRBV11-3 and TRBJ2-2, is EAGVVQSPRYKIIEKKQPVAFWCNPISGHNTLYWYLQNLGQGPELLIRYENEEAVDDSQLPKDRFSAERLKGVDSTLKIQPAELGDSAVYLCASSQGDGELFFGEGSRLTVL.